Presented here are 9 T cell receptor beta chains from one specimen sequenced in a study of response to subunit inactivated influenza vaccine. MiXCR, applied by TCRdb to the RT-PCR reads, yields one record per CDR3 protein. Here the sample spans approximately 500,000 distinct CDR3 sequences, approximately 15% being singletons. The sequenced sample was PBMCs from blood, obtained 11 to 12 days after vaccination. These receptors came from a man aged 45-65 years who received an inactivated influenza vaccine.

This clonotype was counted ten times or more. The V gene is TRBV20-1, the J gene TRBJ2-1; 9 nucleotides agree with TRBD2. Per germline, CDR1 DFQATT and CDR2 SNEGSKA (reference sequence). This CDR3 has 16 residues. V trimming: 1 base; J trimming: 2 bases; junction bases outside the gene matches: 6. The CDR3 protein is CSARGLAGAAYNEQFF. CDR3 coding DNA: TGCAGTGCTAGAGGTTTAGCGGGGGCCGCCTACAATGAGCAGTTCTTC.

This clonotype showed up just a few times. The DNA of the CDR3 is TGTGCCAGCAGTGGGGTGTGGGGCACCGGGGAGCTGTTTTTT. Protein: CASSGVWGTGELFF. The J gene is TRBJ2-2, the V gene TRBV6-1; D call uncertain. Germline values: CDR1 MNHNS, CDR2 SASEGT. The CDR3 contains 14 residues. V was pared by 4 bases and J by 4 bases, with 10 bases between.

In this sample, this clonotype turned up a few times. The rearrangement joins TRBV7-9 to TRBJ1-2; D is unclear. Trimming took off 1 base at V and 0 bases at J, with 6 bases between the two ends. Per germline, CDR1 SEHNR and CDR2 FQNEAQ (reference sequence). CDR3 size: 14 residues. DNA for the CDR3: TGTGCCAGCAGCTTAGGGTCTTCTAACTATGGCTACACCTTC. Translated, it gives CASSLGSSNYGYTF.

This clonotype has a handful of counts. The chain employs TRBV20-1 and TRBJ2-3, with D tentatively TRBD1 or TRBD2 (5 bases each). The CDR3 is 12 residues long. The germline V gene has CDR1 DFQATT and CDR2 SNEGSKA (reference sequence). Trimming took off 5 bases at V and 8 bases at J, with 14 bases between the two ends. The CDR3 region is CSARDPGGTQYF. The CDR3 coding sequence is TGCAGTGCTCGGGACCCTGGTGGTACGCAGTATTTT.

This chain uses TRBV3-1 with TRBJ2-1; TRBD2 aligns across 10 bases. Germline values: CDR1 LGHDT, CDR2 YNNKEL (reference sequence). Trimming cost V 6 bases and J 8 bases; bases outside gene matches: 7. This CDR3 comprises 14 residues. The CDR3 DNA reads TGTGCCAGCAGGAGCGGGAGGGGAGTCGATGAGCAGTTCTTC. Translation gives CASRSGRGVDEQFF.

This rearrangement joins TRBV12-3 or TRBV12-4 to TRBJ2-5; weak D call: TRBD2 (5 bases). V lost 5 bases, J lost 7 bases, and 11 bases lay in between. CDR3 size: 12 residues. The DNA of the CDR3 is TGTGCCAGCAGTCCTGGGAGATCGACCCAGTACTTC. As protein: CASSPGRSTQYF.

The V call is TRBV27, the J call TRBJ1-1; D uncertain. This CDR3 region has 17 residues. V was cut by 5 bases and J by 4 bases, with 23 bases left in between. The germline CDR1 and CDR2 sequences are MNHEY and SMNVEV (reference sequence). DNA for the CDR3: TGTGCCAGCAGTCGAGGGTCTCCGGGTCTTGTGGGCACTGAAGCTTTCTTT. Its protein is CASSRGSPGLVGTEAFF.

This clonotype was found a few times. The chain uses TRBV6-2 or TRBV6-3 and TRBJ2-2; TRBD2 might be the D (6 bases). The V gene's germline CDR1 is MNHEY and CDR2 SVGEGT. The V end lost 5 bases, the J end lost 4 bases, and 11 bases lay between the germline ends. The CDR3 runs 14 residues. The CDR3 DNA reads TGTGCCAGCAGTCCGACTAGTTCCACCGGGGAGCTGTTTTTT. It translates to CASSPTSSTGELFF.

This chain connects TRBV18 to TRBJ2-7; D gene uncertain. In germline, CDR1 is KGHSH, CDR2 LQKENI. The CDR3 length is 13 residues. V shed 3 bases and J shed 3 bases, with 9 bases lying between them. The CDR3 spells CASSPQKGYEQYF. DNA of the CDR3: TGTGCCAGCTCACCCCAAAAAGGCTACGAGCAGTACTTC.